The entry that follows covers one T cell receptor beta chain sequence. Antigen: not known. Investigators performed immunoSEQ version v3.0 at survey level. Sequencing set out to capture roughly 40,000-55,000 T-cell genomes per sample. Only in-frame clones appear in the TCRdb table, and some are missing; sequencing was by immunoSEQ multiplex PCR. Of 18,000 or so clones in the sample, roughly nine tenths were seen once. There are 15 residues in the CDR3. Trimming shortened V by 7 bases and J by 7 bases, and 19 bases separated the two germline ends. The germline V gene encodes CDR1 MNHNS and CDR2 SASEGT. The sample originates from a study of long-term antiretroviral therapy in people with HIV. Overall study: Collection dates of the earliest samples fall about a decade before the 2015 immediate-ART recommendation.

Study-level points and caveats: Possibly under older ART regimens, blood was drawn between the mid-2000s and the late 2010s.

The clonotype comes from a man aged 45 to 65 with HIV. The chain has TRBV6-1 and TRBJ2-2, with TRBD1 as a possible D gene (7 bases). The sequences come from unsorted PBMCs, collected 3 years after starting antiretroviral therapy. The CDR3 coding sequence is TGTGCCAGCATCCGACCGGGCCAGGGGGGCGGGGAGCTGTTTTTT. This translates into CASIRPGQGGGELFF.